One sample yielded the 14 T cell receptor beta chains listed below, sequenced in a study of blood T cell repertoires in COVID-19. Clones were sequenced by immunoSEQ multiplex PCR, and TCRdb holds only the in-frame ones, with some missing. The table shows hundreds of thousands of clones, with less than 85% occurring only once. The sequenced material came from PBMCs or T cells enriched from blood (not recorded which). These TCRs come from a woman aged 50 to 60 who had recovered from COVID-19.

The chain combines TRBV4-1 with TRBJ2-5; perhaps TRBD1 as D (5 bases). Per germline, CDR1 MGHRA and CDR2 YSYEKL. V shed 0 bases and J shed 5 bases, with 10 bases lying between them. This CDR3 contains 14 residues. The CDR3 DNA reads as TGCGCCAGCAGCCAAGACCCTGGGGCGGAGACCCAGTACTTC. Translated: CASSQDPGAETQYF.

CDR3 DNA: TGTGCCAGCAGTGACGACGAGCAGTACTTC. Residues: CASSDDEQYF. The V gene is TRBV2, the J gene TRBJ2-7; D gene ambiguous. CDR3 length: 10 residues. Looked up from germline, CDR1 is SNHLY and CDR2 is FYNNEI. Trimming shortened V by 3 bases and J by 5 bases, and 2 bases separated the two germline ends.

The chain links TRBV28 to TRBJ2-5, with D possibly being TRBD2 (5 bases). The CDR3 length is 14 residues. V dropped 1 base and J dropped 4 bases, with 10 bases sitting between them. Germline V lookup: CDR1 MDHEN, CDR2 SYDVKM. In nucleotides, the CDR3 is TGTGCCAGCAGTTTATCACAAGGGAGAGAGACCCAGTACTTC. Translating it yields CASSLSQGRETQYF.

CDR3 in DNA: TGTGCCAGCAGACATAGGGGGCTAGAGACCCAGTACTTC. It translates to CASRHRGLETQYF. The chain couples TRBV5-8 to TRBJ2-5, with TRBD1 matching 7 bases. Germline CDR1 SGHTS, CDR2 YDEGEE. Germline trimming cut 5 bases from V and 4 bases from J; bases unmatched to any gene: 5. This CDR3 region has 13 residues.

The CDR3 DNA is TGTGCCAGCTCACCTCCCTCTAGCGGTTTCTACGAGCAGTACTTC. Residues: CASSPPSSGFYEQYF. V is TRBV18 and J is TRBJ2-7, with 7 bases that match TRBD2. Trimming removed 3 bases from V and 3 bases from J; junction bases left unmatched: 8. This CDR3 spans 15 amino acids. Germline V gives CDR1 KGHSH, CDR2 LQKENI.

Remarks on this clone: At one of its ends the junction is not consistent with the germline gene, which may arise from a read error. The chain has TRBV28 and TRBJ2-1; unclear D gene. The germline CDR1 and CDR2 sequences are MDHEN and SYDVKM. The CDR3 has 11 amino acids. DNA of the CDR3: TGTGCCAGCAACTCCTTCAATGAGCAGTTCTTC. This codes for CASNSFNEQFF.

This chain uses TRBV3-1 (or the pseudogene TRBV3-2) with TRBJ1-1, with TRBD1 identical over 8 bases. V shed 6 bases and J 0 bases; nucleotides not matched to a gene: 3. This CDR3 is 14 amino acids long. Germline V gene data show CDR1 as LGHDT and CDR2 as YNNKEL (reference sequence). In nucleotides, the CDR3 is TGTGCCAGCAGATCGGACAGGGTGAACACTGAAGCTTTCTTT. It yields the protein CASRSDRVNTEAFF.

The rearrangement uses TRBV13 and TRBJ1-2, with 8 bases that match TRBD1. In germline, CDR1 is PRHDT, CDR2 FYEKMQ (reference sequence). Losses at the gene ends were 1 base for V and 8 bases for J; bases not matched to a gene: 9. This CDR3 is 15 amino acids long. The DNA of the CDR3 is TGTGCCAGCAGCTTAGAGGCGAGTGGACAGGGAGGCTACACCTTC. Protein product: CASSLEASGQGGYTF.

On this clone itself: One end of the junction fails to match germline, which may point to a read error. The chain recombines TRBV4-1 with TRBJ1-4; D uncertain. Looked up from germline, CDR1 is MGHRA and CDR2 is YSYEKL. This CDR3 is built from 16 residues. CDR3 protein: CASRQGSTIKGEKLFF. CDR3 DNA sequence: TGCGCCAGCAGACAAGGCTCGACTATCAAAGGGGAAAAACTGTTTTTT.

The rearrangement uses TRBV27 and TRBJ1-5; D is uncertain. This CDR3 region has 14 residues. Germline CDR1 and CDR2: MNHEY and SMNVEV (reference sequence). V lost 0 bases and J lost 6, with 9 bases in between. The CDR3 DNA reads as TGTGCCAGCAGTTTATCAGGAGAGGGTCAGCCCCAGCATTTT. This codes for CASSLSGEGQPQHF.

The chain is built from TRBV25-1 and TRBJ2-3; 7 nucleotides agree with TRBD1. Trimming removed 5 bases from V and 3 bases from J; junction bases left unmatched: 8. The CDR3 length is 15 residues. Germline loops: CDR1 MGHDK, CDR2 SYGVNS. The CDR3 loop is CASSWGTEFTDTQYF. CDR3 DNA sequence: TGTGCCAGCAGTTGGGGGACAGAGTTTACAGATACGCAGTATTTT.

CDR3 residues: CASSSQGWGYTF. The DNA of the CDR3 is TGTGCCAGCAGTTCACAGGGGTGGGGCTACACCTTC. J is TRBJ1-2 and V is TRBV12-3 or TRBV12-4, with TRBD1 matching over 7 bases. CDR3 length equals 12 residues. V was clipped by 4 bases and J by 8 bases; unmatched bases: 4.

This clone was seen once. Here the CDR3 reads CASRAGTYHNSPLHF. CDR3 DNA: TGTGCCAGCAGAGCAGGGACTTACCATAATTCACCCCTCCACTTT. The V gene is TRBV6-5, the J gene TRBJ1-6, with D perhaps TRBD1 (5 bases). V was clipped by 6 bases and J by 5 bases, with 14 bases between them. The length of the CDR3 is 15 residues. CDR1 MNHEY and CDR2 SVGAGI come from the germline V gene.

This sequence joins TRBV5-1 and TRBJ2-4, with TRBD2 as a possible D gene (6 bases). V gave up 1 base and J gave up 11 bases, with 10 bases separating them. Germline loops: CDR1 SGHRS, CDR2 YFSETQ. CDR3 size: 12 residues. CDR3 region: CASSLNRDFQYF. CDR3 nucleotide sequence: TGCGCCAGCAGCTTGAACCGGGACTTTCAGTACTTC.